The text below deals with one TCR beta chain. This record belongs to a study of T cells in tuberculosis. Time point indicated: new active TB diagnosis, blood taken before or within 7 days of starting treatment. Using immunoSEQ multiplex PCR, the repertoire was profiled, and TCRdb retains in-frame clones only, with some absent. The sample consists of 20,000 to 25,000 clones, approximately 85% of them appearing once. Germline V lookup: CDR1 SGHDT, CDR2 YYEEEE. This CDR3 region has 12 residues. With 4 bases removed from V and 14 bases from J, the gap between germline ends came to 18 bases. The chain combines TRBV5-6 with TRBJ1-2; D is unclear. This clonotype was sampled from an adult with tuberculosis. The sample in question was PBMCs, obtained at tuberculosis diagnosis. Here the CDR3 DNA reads TGTGCCAGCAGCCCCGGAATGGAGGATCTTACCTTC. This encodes CASSPGMEDLTF.